The sequence of this T cell receptor (beta chain) was determined in a study of blood T cell repertoires in COVID-19. For the study at large: From the United States, Italy and Spain came samples of acute and convalescent COVID-19.

Authors' data handling: Reference gene primer amplification gave nucleated cell count estimates. Clones were sequenced by immunoSEQ multiplex PCR, and TCRdb holds only the in-frame ones, with some missing. The V and J calls and clone size are taken from that table; D and trimming were inferred from the DNA. The table includes a few hundred thousand clones, 70% to 90% detected once. The V end was cut by 3 bases, the J end by 0 bases, with 8 bases between. The CDR3 consists of 14 residues. Germline V gene lookup returns CDR1 MDHEN and CDR2 SYDVKM. Specimen: peripheral blood. The chain employs TRBV28 and TRBJ1-1; the D is unclear. The sequence was obtained from a woman aged 45-65 years with active or convalescent COVID-19. CDR3 residues: CASSLRSMNTEAFF. In DNA, the CDR3 is TGTGCCAGCAGTTTGAGGTCCATGAACACTGAAGCTTTCTTT.